The 32 T cell receptor beta chains listed next were all sequenced from one sample in a study of regulatory T cells in long-lasting Graves disease. Described time point: newly diagnosed GD, antithyroid drugs for less than 3 months. Scientists built the TCR library using RNA that was extracted from PBMCs. Building the TCR beta libraries relied on iRepertoire HTBI primers, and CDR3 regions underwent Arm-PCR. MiXCR, applied by TCRdb to the multiplex PCR reads, yields one record per CDR3 protein. The table shows 380,000 or so distinct CDR3 sequences, with 15% to 20% occurring only once. The same data also went into a second study, on T cells in Graves' hyperthyroidism and ophthalmopathy.

Sequenced here: peripheral blood mononuclear cells (PBMCs), sampled at new diagnosis, from a patient treated with antithyroid drugs. Source of these receptors: a young woman with Graves disease.

J is TRBJ2-5 and V is TRBV6-1; D might be TRBD1 or TRBD2, each matching 5 bases. Germline V gene sequence: CDR1 MNHNS, CDR2 SASEGT. The ends were cut back, 5 bases at V and 2 bases at J, with 9 bases in the middle. The length of the CDR3 is 13 residues. The CDR3 DNA is TGTGCCAGCAGTCCCAGGGAGCAAGAGACCCAGTACTTC. This encodes CASSPREQETQYF.

This chain links TRBV18 with TRBJ2-2, with TRBD1 identical over 8 bases. Germline V CDR1 and CDR2: KGHSH, LQKENI. CDR3 size: 16 residues. J was trimmed by 6 bases and V by 0 bases; bases with no gene match: 6. Here the CDR3 DNA reads TGTGCCAGCTCACCACCCGACAGGGGTCAGGCCGGGGAGCTGTTTTTT. This sequence encodes CASSPPDRGQAGELFF.

This clonotype was observed a handful of times. This chain joins TRBV20-1 and TRBJ1-5; perhaps TRBD1 as D (5 bases). Trimming pared 3 bases from V and 7 bases from J, leaving 19 bases between. In germline, CDR1 is DFQATT, CDR2 SNEGSKA (reference sequence). This CDR3 has 15 residues. CDR3 nucleotides: TGCAGTGCTAGTGGGGGTCATGGAACTGGACAGCCCCAGCATTTT. Translation gives CSASGGHGTGQPQHF.

The rearrangement joins TRBV25-1 to TRBJ2-3; TRBD2 matches 15 bases. This CDR3 contains 19 residues. Looked up from germline, CDR1 is MGHDK and CDR2 is SYGVNS. The junction had 14 bases not matched to a gene; V was cut back by 7 bases and J by 3 bases. The CDR3 region has the DNA TGTGCCAGCACCCCCGTCGCGGGACTAGCGGGAGGAGGGACAGATACGCAGTATTTT. It is translated as CASTPVAGLAGGGTDTQYF.

This clonotype was seen only a few times. This chain uses TRBV10-3 with TRBJ2-5; no definite D call. Trimming removed 6 bases from V and 3 bases from J, with 14 bases in between. The CDR3 is 14 residues long. The V gene's germline CDR1 is ENHRY and CDR2 SYGVKD. CDR3 sequence reads: CAIRDPAREETQYF. The CDR3 DNA follows: TGTGCCATCAGAGACCCAGCTCGGGAAGAGACCCAGTACTTC.

This clonotype was seen ten or more times. V gene TRBV5-1 combines with J gene TRBJ1-1; TRBD1 might be the D (5 bases). CDR1 SGHRS and CDR2 YFSETQ come from the germline V gene. With 3 bases removed from V and 4 bases from J, the gap between germline ends came to 13 bases. This CDR3 has 14 residues. The CDR3 bases are TGCGCCAGCAGCTCCACGGGACGGGTCACTGAAGCTTTCTTT. Its protein is CASSSTGRVTEAFF.

This clonotype was recorded a few times. V and J are TRBV6-2 or TRBV6-3 and TRBJ1-2, with 7 positions matching TRBD1. This CDR3 comprises 18 residues. The germline V gene encodes CDR1 MNHEY and CDR2 SVGEGT. V was clipped by 6 bases and J by 4 bases; unmatched bases: 20. The chain's CDR3 is CASSDNFLRDSSVYGYTF. DNA of the CDR3: TGTGCCAGCAGCGATAATTTTCTCCGGGACAGTAGCGTCTATGGCTACACCTTC.

This clonotype was found many times. The V call is TRBV13, the J call TRBJ2-3, with a weak D call TRBD2 (6 bases). CDR1 and CDR2 (germline): PRHDT, FYEKMQ (reference sequence). Between the trimmed V and J ends, which lost 5 bases and 5 bases, there was a span of 14 bases. CDR3 length equals 14 residues. The CDR3, as DNA: TGTGCCAGCAGCATAAGGACTAACGTAGATACGCAGTATTTT. It encodes CASSIRTNVDTQYF.

The table lists this clonotype with a few counts. The rearrangement uses TRBV30 and TRBJ2-1; D remains ambiguous. With 0 bases removed from V and 4 bases from J, the gap between germline ends came to 7 bases. This CDR3 has 13 amino acids. The germline gives CDR1 GTSNPN, CDR2 SVGIG (reference sequence). The CDR3 reads CAWSVTNYNEQFF. The CDR3 DNA is TGTGCCTGGAGTGTGACCAATTACAATGAGCAGTTCTTC.

This clonotype was observed at least ten times. The chain recombines TRBV6-1 with TRBJ2-1; the match to TRBD2 covers 14 bases. CDR1 and CDR2 (germline): MNHNS, SASEGT. The trim removed 4 bases at V and 7 bases at J, leaving 9 bases unmatched. CDR3 size: 17 residues. This CDR3 is CASSVETSGGAWNEQFF. CDR3 sequence (DNA): TGTGCCAGCAGTGTCGAGACTAGCGGGGGGGCCTGGAATGAGCAGTTCTTC.

The table lists this clonotype with a few counts. The chain uses TRBV4-2 and TRBJ2-1; the D gene is possibly TRBD1 (8 bases). CDR1 LGHNA and CDR2 YNFKEQ come from the germline V gene. The CDR3 totals 15 residues. Deletions cut 3 bases from V and 3 bases from J, with 12 bases between. CDR3: CASSHNRGGYNEQFF. Here the CDR3 DNA reads TGTGCCAGCAGCCATAACAGGGGGGGCTACAATGAGCAGTTCTTC.

Remarks on this clonotype: An end of the junction does not agree with germline; a read error may underlie this. The chain joins TRBV6-2 or TRBV6-3 to TRBJ2-3, with TRBD2 matching 8 bases. Germline lookup yields CDR1 MNHEY and CDR2 SVGEGT. The CDR3 runs to 16 residues. The CDR3 reads CASSYASGSGSDTQYF. CDR3 bases: TGTGCCAGCAGTTACGCAAGCGGGAGTGGCTCAGATACGCAGTATTTC.

This clonotype was counted a few times. This chain links TRBV20-1 with TRBJ1-1, with 7 bases matching TRBD1. With 2 bases clipped from V and 2 bases from J, the junction kept 2 bases outside the gene matches. The CDR3 has 13 amino acids. Germline CDR1 and CDR2: DFQATT and SNEGSKA (reference sequence). This chain's CDR3 is CSARTGVNTEAFF. The CDR3 DNA follows: TGCAGTGCTAGAACAGGGGTCAACACTGAAGCTTTCTTT.

This clonotype appeared many times. The chain carries TRBV7-9 and TRBJ2-7, with 11 bases matching TRBD1. Germline CDR1 SEHNR, CDR2 FQNEAQ (reference sequence). The CDR3 is 15 amino acids. J gave up 3 bases and V 3 bases, and 4 bases lay outside the gene matches. CDR3 protein: CASSFPGQGGYEQYF. CDR3 DNA sequence: TGTGCCAGCAGCTTCCCGGGACAGGGGGGCTACGAGCAGTACTTC.

This clonotype was seen a single time. One base separates it from a far larger clone, so it is likely a read error. The gene calls are TRBV11-2 and TRBJ2-5, with a tentative D call TRBD2 (8 bases). CDR3 length: 17 amino acids. V was trimmed by 2 bases and J by 11 bases, leaving 27 bases between them. From germline, CDR1 is SGHAT and CDR2 FQNNGV. The CDR3: CASSLPFGRGRRNEQYF. Here the CDR3 DNA reads TGTGCCAGCAGCTTACCCTTCGGGAGGGGGCGCCGGAATGAGCAGTACTTC.

In this sample, this clonotype turned up many times. This chain joins TRBV7-2 and TRBJ2-1; a possible D gene is TRBD2 (6 bases). Trimming shortened V by 2 bases and J by 8 bases, and 13 bases separated the two germline ends. This CDR3 is 14 amino acids long. Germline lookup yields CDR1 SGHTA and CDR2 FQGNSA. CDR3 nucleotides: TGTGCCAGCAGCTTATCTGGGGGACTCTATGAGCAGTTCTTC. This gives the protein CASSLSGGLYEQFF.

This clonotype was picked up many times. V is TRBV7-9 and J is TRBJ2-7, with D unclear. The germline CDR1 and CDR2 sequences are SEHNR and FQNEAQ (reference sequence). The germline V and J ends were trimmed by 0 bases and 6 bases, with 9 bases remaining between them. This CDR3 has 13 residues. Here the CDR3 reads CASSLAVGSEQYF. As DNA, the CDR3 is TGTGCCAGCAGCTTAGCGGTTGGTTCCGAGCAGTACTTC.

This clonotype came up many times. A junction end diverges from the germline sequence, so it may reflect a read error. The chain recombines TRBV11-1 with TRBJ2-1; 8 positions agree with TRBD1. Germline CDR1 reads SGHAT; CDR2 reads FQDESV (reference sequence). The CDR3 sequence is 15 residues long. The CDR3, as DNA: TGTGCCAGCAGCCCCGAATGGGGACAGGTGCAACAAAGGATCTTC. It translates to CASSPEWGQVQQRIF.

This clonotype has just a few counts. The chain carries TRBV6-1 and TRBJ2-6; D gene unclear. V was clipped by 6 bases and J by 0 bases, with 15 bases between them. This CDR3 is 17 amino acids long. Germline V gene sequence: CDR1 MNHNS, CDR2 SASEGT. CDR3: CASRSQMWDSGANVLTF. DNA for the CDR3: TGTGCCAGCAGGTCCCAAATGTGGGACTCTGGGGCCAACGTCCTGACTTTC.

Regarding this clonotype: A read error may produce the germline difference seen at one junction end. This chain joins TRBV11-2 and TRBJ1-1; 8 bases agree with TRBD1. Germline lookup yields CDR1 SGHAT and CDR2 FQNNGV. This CDR3 spans 17 amino acids. This CDR3 reads CASGLYTRTGKKTEAFF. Written as DNA, the CDR3 is TGTGCCAGCGGCTTATATACTAGGACAGGGAAAAAAACTGAAGCTTTCTTT.

This clonotype was recorded many times. The J gene is TRBJ2-3, the V gene TRBV20-1, with a possible D match to TRBD2 (5 bases). Germline loops: CDR1 DFQATT, CDR2 SNEGSKA (reference sequence). CDR3 length equals 15 residues. V gave up 4 bases and J gave up 4 bases, with 18 bases separating them. CDR3 amino acids: CSATSETEAPDTQYF. The DNA of the CDR3 is TGCAGTGCTACCTCCGAGACGGAGGCACCAGATACGCAGTATTTT.

As concerns this clonotype: A much bigger clone sits one base away, suggesting this may be a read error. This chain joins TRBV3-1 and TRBJ2-7; no reliable D call. The CDR3 has 12 residues. Germline V gene sequence: CDR1 LGHDT, CDR2 YNNKEL (reference sequence). This chain's CDR3 is CASSQQSYEQCF. CDR3 DNA sequence: TGTGCCAGCAGCCAACAGTCCTACGAGCAGTGCTTC.

The V call is TRBV7-3, the J call TRBJ2-2, with a possible D match to TRBD2 (6 bases). Germline assignment: CDR1 SGHTA and CDR2 FQGTGA. The CDR3 loop spans 15 amino acids. V lost 5 bases and J 4 bases, leaving 14 bases between the germline ends. This CDR3 is CASSPGVAGTGELFF. DNA of the CDR3: TGTGCCAGCAGCCCGGGGGTAGCCGGCACCGGGGAGCTGTTTTTT.

There are many counts of this clonotype. The chain couples TRBV28 to TRBJ1-5; D perhaps matches TRBD1 (5 bases). The CDR3 is 16 amino acids. From germline, CDR1 is MDHEN and CDR2 SYDVKM. The V end was cut by 5 bases, the J end by 5 bases, with 19 bases between. The CDR3 protein is CASSIRGGRGDQPQHF. The CDR3 region has the DNA TGTGCCAGCAGTATCCGGGGGGGTAGAGGAGATCAGCCCCAGCATTTT.

This CDR3 reads CAWSVRGGQPQHF. The DNA for the CDR3 is TGTGCCTGGAGTGTACGGGGCGGGCAGCCCCAGCATTTT. This chain joins TRBV30 and TRBJ1-5; perhaps TRBD1 as D (5 bases). Germline-derived CDR1 and CDR2 are GTSNPN and SVGIG (reference sequence). The V gene lost 0 bases and the J gene lost 7 bases, with 10 bases spanning the gap. The CDR3 consists of 13 residues.

This clonotype was detected many times. This rearrangement joins TRBV28 to TRBJ2-7; 7 bases are shared with TRBD2. Germline CDR1 MDHEN, CDR2 SYDVKM. V gave up 3 bases and J gave up 5 bases; unmatched junction bases: 7. The CDR3 consists of 14 residues. CDR3 sequence (DNA): TGTGCCAGCAGTTTCGGCGGGAGCTTCGACGAGCAGTACTTC. Amino acids: CASSFGGSFDEQYF.

Regarding this clonotype: This may arise from a read error, as a much more abundant clone is one base away. The rearrangement joins TRBV6-1 to TRBJ2-3, with 7 bases aligning to TRBD2. V lost 8 bases and J lost 0; bases outside the gene matches: 11. CDR1 and CDR2 (germline): MNHNS, SASEGT. The CDR3 sequence is 16 residues long. The CDR3: CASGRGRVGSTDTQYF. The CDR3 DNA reads as TGTGCCAGCGGGCGCGGGAGAGTCGGGAGCACAGATACGCAGTATTTT.

This clonotype was observed at least ten times. CDR3 sequence (DNA): TGTGCCAGCAGTTACCGATCAGGGAATGGCTACACCTTC. Its translation is CASSYRSGNGYTF. The rearrangement links TRBV28 to TRBJ1-2; maybe TRBD1 (5 bases). V shed 4 bases and J shed 6 bases, with 12 bases lying between them. Germline CDR1 is MDHEN and CDR2 is SYDVKM. The CDR3 is made up of 13 amino acids.

The rearrangement links TRBV11-2 to TRBJ1-6, with D unclear. The CDR3 is 12 amino acids. CDR1 and CDR2 from the germline V gene are SGHAT and FQNNGV. V was clipped by 6 bases and J by 6 bases, with 6 bases between them. The CDR3 DNA reads as TGTGCCAGCAGTGCCACTAATTCACCCCTCCACTTT. It encodes CASSATNSPLHF.

This clonotype was picked up many times. The chain couples TRBV13 to TRBJ1-1, with D perhaps TRBD1 (5 bases). The V gene lost 5 bases and the J gene lost 1 base, with 14 bases spanning the gap. The CDR3 runs to 15 residues. Per germline, CDR1 PRHDT and CDR2 FYEKMQ (reference sequence). The CDR3 DNA is TGTGCCAGCAGCCCACCAGGAGGGGCGAACACTGAAGCTTTCTTT. This gives the protein CASSPPGGANTEAFF. The variable domain in full, with the rest retrieved from reference TRBV13 and TRBJ1-1, is AAGVIQSPRHLIKEKRETATLKCYPIPRHDTVYWYQQGPGQDPQFLISFYEKMQSDKGSIPDRFSAQQFSDYHSELNMSSLELGDSALYFCASSPPGGANTEAFFGQGTRLTVV.

The chain has TRBV27 and TRBJ2-3; D ambiguous. Germline lookup yields CDR1 MNHEY and CDR2 SMNVEV (reference sequence). The CDR3 is 16 amino acids. Deletions cut 4 bases from V and 1 base from J, with 15 bases between. This CDR3 reads CASSSPPRVGTDTQYF. CDR3 in DNA: TGTGCCAGCAGTTCCCCCCCCCGGGTTGGCACAGATACGCAGTATTTT.

The rearrangement uses TRBV19 and TRBJ2-2; D is perhaps TRBD2 (6 bases). V gave up 10 bases and J gave up 3 bases, with 15 bases separating them. The CDR3 covers 14 residues. Germline V gene sequence: CDR1 LNHDA, CDR2 SQIVND (reference sequence). The DNA of the CDR3 is TGTGCCACCCAACGAACGGGAGACACCGGGGAGCTGTTTTTT. It specifies CATQRTGDTGELFF.